This section outlines one T cell receptor beta chain sequence together with its context. Its antigen is unidentified. This record belongs to a study of shared clonotypes between healthy human individuals. Study-wide results and limits: Among donors, the sharing of clonotypes was expected to be influenced by sequencing depth.

Assay execution proceeded at the deep level. The method was immunoSEQ multiplex PCR; TCRdb's version includes in-frame clones alone and lacks a portion of them. This sample has about 1 million clones, with approximately 76% found just once. Splitting of CD4+ cells produced CD45RA+ naive and CD45RA-negative memory subsets. V lost 0 bases and J lost 12; bases outside the gene matches: 11. Germline CDR1 and CDR2: SGHTA and FQGNSA. This CDR3 region has 14 residues. The sequence was collected from a man between 18 and 29 years old in good health. Specimen: memory CD4+ T cells sorted from blood. The subset is: CD45RA-negative fraction. The rearrangement joins TRBV7-2 to TRBJ2-7, with 7 bases lining up with TRBD2. Here the CDR3 reads CASSLADPGGSPYF. Written as DNA, the CDR3 is TGTGCCAGCAGCTTAGCGGACCCGGGAGGCAGTCCGTACTTC.